This T cell receptor beta chain was captured in a study of T-cell memory formation after mild COVID-19. The CDR3 sequence is 13 residues long. Germline V gene data show CDR1 as SGHAT and CDR2 as FQNNGV. V was trimmed by 7 bases and J by 3 bases, leaving 11 bases between them. One entry per CDR3 protein, called by TCRdb with MiXCR from the 5' RACE reads. Of hundreds of thousands of distinct CDR3 sequences in the sample, about 19% were seen once. This rearrangement joins TRBV11-2 to TRBJ2-3; no clear D gene. The sequenced material came from PBMCs or a T cell subset sorted from them (not recorded which). The sequence was collected from an adult woman who had mild COVID-19 (a few samples of this study predate the infection). Cell type and time point are not known. The CDR3 DNA sequence: TGTGCCAGCACCCAATTCTTTACAGATACGCAGTATTTT. Translated, it gives CASTQFFTDTQYF.